The present T cell receptor (beta chain) was sequenced within a study of spatial heterogeneity in lung cancer. About the study: Alpha-chain sequences were consistently detected less often than beta-chain sequences. Whole-study results and caveats: Tumors with more nonsynonymous mutations had more expanded intratumoral alpha and beta TCRs.

This clonotype appeared a few times. As yet, its antigen is unknown. TCRdb recomputed calls from the 5' RACE reads with MiXCR, one row per CDR3 protein. The table shows under 20,000 distinct CDR3 sequences, with 7% occurring only once. Time point: sample taken at primary tumor resection. Material for sequencing was whole RNA from tumor, nontumor lung or frozen PBMC, left unsorted. The receptor was isolated from a female donor with early-stage non-small cell lung cancer. The starting material was lung tumor tissue, obtained at surgery.

CDR3 protein: CSDEGGGGVGAFF. The CDR3 region has the DNA TGCAGCGACGAGGGGGGAGGTGGAGTTGGAGCTTTCTTT. The chain links TRBV29-1 to TRBJ1-1; weak D call: TRBD1 (6 bases). Germline-derived CDR1 and CDR2 are SQVTM and ANQGSEA. The CDR3 is made up of 13 amino acids. V was shortened by 7 bases and J by 10 bases, with 22 bases between the two germline ends.